The next 29 T cell receptor beta chains were all read from a single sample in a study of T cell changes during pregnancy in multiple sclerosis. The protocol was immunoSEQ multiplex PCR, while the TCRdb copy is restricted to in-frame clones and leaves out a portion. The sample has approximately 60,000 clones; 90% are singletons. This specimen consisted of peripheral blood, obtained in the third trimester of pregnancy. These receptors were obtained from a female donor in good health, enrolled as a control in a pregnancy study.

The chain joins TRBV30 to TRBJ2-7; D unresolved. The germline V and J ends were trimmed by 0 bases and 2 bases, with 14 bases remaining between them. The germline V gene encodes CDR1 GTSNPN and CDR2 SVGIG (reference sequence). The length of the CDR3 is 15 residues. As DNA, the CDR3 is TGTGCCTGGAGTGTATTTGGTTCAGAGGCCTACGAGCAGTACTTC. Amino acids: CAWSVFGSEAYEQYF.

This clone has a single count. The chain combines TRBV5-4 with TRBJ2-1; TRBD2 matches 9 bases. With 0 bases clipped from V and 9 bases from J, the junction kept 4 bases outside the gene matches. Germline V gene sequence: CDR1 SGHNT, CDR2 YYREEE (reference sequence). The CDR3 is 14 amino acids. The chain's CDR3 is CASSLELAGPEQFF. In DNA form, the CDR3 reads TGTGCCAGCAGCTTGGAGCTAGCGGGGCCTGAGCAGTTCTTC.

The chain combines TRBV7-2 with TRBJ1-2; D might be TRBD1 (5 bases). The V gene's germline CDR1 is SGHTA and CDR2 FQGNSA. Trimming left V 10 bases short and J 3 bases short, with 18 bases between. CDR3 length: 14 residues. CDR3 sequence reads: CATGPRGVDYGYTF. The CDR3 DNA sequence: TGTGCCACGGGGCCGCGGGGCGTAGACTATGGCTACACCTTC.

The CDR3 DNA reads TGTGCCAGCAGCGGGGGGACCTCTGGGGCCAACGTCCTGACTTTC. It codes for CASSGGTSGANVLTF. V is TRBV7-8 and J is TRBJ2-6, with D tentatively TRBD2 (6 bases). The CDR3 loop spans 15 amino acids. Between the trimmed V and J ends, which lost 5 bases and 0 bases, there was a span of 8 bases. The germline CDR1 and CDR2 sequences are SGHVS and FQNEAQ.

This chain joins TRBV12-5 and TRBJ1-3; 7 bases fit TRBD1. The V segment lost 1 base and the J segment 2 bases; nucleotides outside the gene matches: 2. Germline V CDR1 and CDR2: LGHNT, FRNRAP. The CDR3 totals 15 residues. CDR3 in DNA: TGTGCTAGTGGTTTGGGGGACAGACCTGGAAACACCATATATTTT. This translates into CASGLGDRPGNTIYF.

V is TRBV6-1 and J is TRBJ1-5, with D tentatively TRBD1 (5 bases). Trimming took 6 bases from V and 4 from J, leaving 16 bases between them. Germline V gives CDR1 MNHNS, CDR2 SASEGT. The CDR3 has 15 residues. This CDR3 reads CASRGQRSGNQPQHF. The CDR3, as DNA: TGTGCCAGCAGAGGTCAACGATCAGGGAATCAGCCCCAGCATTTT.

The chain employs TRBV6-1 and TRBJ2-7, with 8 bases lining up with TRBD2. Germline-derived CDR1 and CDR2 are MNHNS and SASEGT. V dropped 5 bases and J dropped 1; count of bases not matched to a gene: 4. The CDR3 has 14 amino acids. This chain's CDR3 is CASSPTSGSYEQYF. In DNA form, the CDR3 reads TGTGCCAGCAGTCCTACTAGCGGTTCCTACGAGCAGTACTTC.

This clone was counted once. J is TRBJ1-5 and V is TRBV27, with 9 bases aligning to TRBD1. Losses at the gene ends were 5 bases for V and 5 bases for J; bases not matched to a gene: 7. Germline CDR1 reads MNHEY; CDR2 reads SMNVEV (reference sequence). This CDR3 is built from 15 residues. CDR3 protein: CASSRAGQGHQPQHF. Here the CDR3 DNA reads TGTGCCAGCAGTAGGGCCGGACAGGGGCATCAGCCCCAGCATTTT.

This clone has only one observation. The V call is TRBV7-9, the J call TRBJ1-4; a weak D match, TRBD1 (5 bases). V was trimmed by 0 bases and J by 4 bases, leaving 6 bases between them. Germline CDR1 and CDR2: SEHNR and FQNEAQ (reference sequence). CDR3 size: 14 residues. In nucleotides, the CDR3 is TGTGCCAGCAGCTTAGCAGGGGTTAATGAAAAACTGTTTTTT. It specifies CASSLAGVNEKLFF.

The CDR3 is CASSLRQGDYGYTF. The CDR3 DNA is TGCGCCAGCAGCCTAAGACAGGGTGACTATGGCTACACCTTC. V and J are TRBV4-3 and TRBJ1-2, with 7 bases identical to TRBD1. CDR3 length: 14 residues. V was pared by 4 bases and J by 3 bases, with 5 bases of the junction left unmatched. Germline V gene data show CDR1 as LGHNA and CDR2 as YSLEER.

This clone has more than one count but fewer than ten. The gene calls are TRBV6-6 and TRBJ1-1; 10 nucleotides align to TRBD1. The CDR3 runs to 13 residues. The germline V gene encodes CDR1 MNHNY and CDR2 SVGAGI (reference sequence). V lost 8 bases and J lost 8; bases outside the gene matches: 8. Here the CDR3 reads CASGDRGRAEAFF. CDR3 sequence (DNA): TGTGCCAGCGGTGACAGGGGGCGGGCCGAAGCTTTCTTT.

The CDR3 spells CASRTGQGMNTEAFF. The DNA of the CDR3 is TGCGCCAGCAGGACTGGACAGGGGATGAACACTGAAGCTTTCTTT. The chain has TRBV10-2 and TRBJ1-1; 9 bases align to TRBD1. This CDR3 has 15 residues. The V and J ends lost 6 bases and 0 bases, in that order; junction bases with no gene match: 5. CDR1 and CDR2 (germline): WSHSY, SAAADI.

The chain combines TRBV25-1 with TRBJ1-3, with D uncertain. The CDR3 loop spans 15 amino acids. Looked up from germline, CDR1 is MGHDK and CDR2 is SYGVNS. V shed 3 bases and J shed 2 bases, with 11 bases lying between them. CDR3 residues: CASSDFGGPGNTIYF. DNA of the CDR3: TGTGCCAGCAGTGATTTCGGTGGTCCTGGAAACACCATATATTTT.

This chain joins TRBV6-5 and TRBJ2-2, with D uncertain. V shed 7 bases and J shed 6 bases, with 12 bases lying between them. Germline CDR1 and CDR2: MNHEY and SVGAGI. The CDR3 is 13 residues long. In DNA, the CDR3 is TGTGCCAGCACCCCTTGGGCGCCCGGGGAGCTGTTTTTT. It specifies CASTPWAPGELFF.

This chain uses TRBV27 with TRBJ1-2; 9 nucleotides line up with TRBD1. The V gene's germline CDR1 is MNHEY and CDR2 SMNVEV (reference sequence). The trim removed 8 bases at V and 5 bases at J, leaving 9 bases unmatched. The CDR3 contains 14 residues. The CDR3 nucleotides read TGTGCCAGCGGCGACAGGGGGGGTTTGTATGGCTACACCTTC. This encodes CASGDRGGLYGYTF.

This rearrangement joins TRBV27 to TRBJ1-3, with D maybe TRBD1 (6 bases). From germline, CDR1 is MNHEY and CDR2 SMNVEV (reference sequence). V was shortened by 3 bases and J by 4 bases, with 10 bases between the two germline ends. The CDR3 covers 14 residues. The CDR3 sequence: CASSLGAYGNTIYF. The CDR3 DNA sequence: TGTGCCAGCAGTTTGGGGGCATACGGAAACACCATATATTTT.

The genes are TRBV7-9 and TRBJ2-1; 11 bases line up with TRBD2. The J segment lost 7 bases and the V segment lost 8 bases, leaving 16 bases of the junction unmatched. From germline, CDR1 is SEHNR and CDR2 FQNEAQ (reference sequence). The length of the CDR3 is 17 residues. The CDR3: CASGKGSLAGGRNEQFF. CDR3 nucleotide sequence: TGTGCCAGCGGGAAGGGGTCCTTAGCGGGAGGGCGAAATGAGCAGTTCTTC.

The chain joins TRBV11-2 to TRBJ1-1; 8 bases are shared with TRBD1. The J segment lost 7 bases and the V segment lost 2 bases, leaving 3 bases of the junction unmatched. This CDR3 region has 13 residues. The V gene's germline CDR1 is SGHAT and CDR2 FQNNGV. CDR3 nucleotide sequence: TGTGCCAGCAGCTTACCCGGACAGGGTGAAGCTTTCTTT. Translation gives CASSLPGQGEAFF.

The chain employs TRBV19 and TRBJ2-5; D is unresolved. Trimming pared 5 bases from V and 4 bases from J, leaving 8 bases between. This CDR3 is built from 12 residues. Germline V gene sequence: CDR1 LNHDA, CDR2 SQIVND (reference sequence). As DNA, the CDR3 is TGTGCCAGTAGTGCTTCCAGAGAGACCCAGTACTTC. This encodes CASSASRETQYF.

This chain connects TRBV7-8 to TRBJ2-7; possibly TRBD1 for D (5 bases). The CDR3 covers 13 residues. Trimming removed 0 bases at V and 6 bases at J, with 9 bases between. Germline-derived CDR1 and CDR2 are SGHVS and FQNEAQ. The CDR3 DNA follows: TGTGCCAGCAGCTTAGCAGGGGCTAGCGAGCAGTACTTC. Its translation: CASSLAGASEQYF.

The chain uses TRBV2 and TRBJ1-2; 7 bases match TRBD1. Germline V gene data show CDR1 as SNHLY and CDR2 as FYNNEI. V lost 10 bases and J lost 0; bases outside the gene matches: 5. This CDR3 has 13 residues. Here the CDR3 reads CATGGQANYGYTF. Written as DNA, the CDR3 is TGTGCCACGGGCGGACAGGCTAACTATGGCTACACCTTC.

This clone occurred once. The chain couples TRBV7-2 to TRBJ2-3; 8 bases line up with TRBD2. The germline CDR1 and CDR2 sequences are SGHTA and FQGNSA. The CDR3 totals 16 residues. V lost 4 bases to trimming and J lost 0 bases; unmatched junction nucleotides: 6. CDR3 sequence: CASSWSGGLSTDTQYF. The CDR3 nucleotides read TGTGCCAGCAGCTGGAGCGGGGGCCTTAGCACAGATACGCAGTATTTT.

The table lists this clone with a count of one. V and J are TRBV18 and TRBJ2-2; a weak D match, TRBD1 (6 bases). Germline V gene data show CDR1 as KGHSH and CDR2 as LQKENI. The CDR3 consists of 14 residues. V gave up 6 bases and J gave up 4 bases, with 12 bases separating them. The CDR3 sequence: CASSRDRITGELFF. CDR3 in DNA: TGTGCCAGCTCTCGCGACAGGATCACCGGGGAGCTGTTTTTT.

V is TRBV19 and J is TRBJ1-2; TRBD1 agrees at 9 bases. The ends lost 7 bases at V and 7 bases at J; junction bases unmatched: 7. Per germline, CDR1 LNHDA and CDR2 SQIVND (reference sequence). There are 13 residues in the CDR3. The CDR3 nucleotides read TGTGCCAGTACAAGGGGACAGGGAGCTGGCTACACCTTC. Translation: CASTRGQGAGYTF.

V and J are TRBV18 and TRBJ1-1, with a weak D call TRBD1 (5 bases). The CDR3 loop spans 14 amino acids. The V gene lost 2 bases and the J gene lost 5 bases, with 12 bases spanning the gap. Germline loops: CDR1 KGHSH, CDR2 LQKENI. CDR3 in amino acids: CASSPGSGGTEAFF. The CDR3 DNA is TGTGCCAGCTCACCAGGGAGTGGGGGGACTGAAGCTTTCTTT.

The table lists this clone with a few counts. CDR3 sequence: CASRDRAWYF. CDR3 DNA sequence: TGTGCCAGCAGGGACAGGGCTTGGTACTTC. J is TRBJ2-7 and V is TRBV2; 8 nucleotides align to TRBD1. The CDR3 is 10 amino acids. The J segment lost 12 bases and the V segment lost 6 bases, leaving 4 bases of the junction unmatched. Germline V gene sequence: CDR1 SNHLY, CDR2 FYNNEI.

This clone was seen once. The chain couples TRBV27 to TRBJ2-1; perhaps TRBD1 as D (7 bases). The germline V gene has CDR1 MNHEY and CDR2 SMNVEV (reference sequence). This CDR3 comprises 20 residues. V gave up 6 bases and J gave up 2 bases, with 29 bases separating them. This CDR3 is CASRGGRTGLKPDPYNEQFF. For the CDR3, the DNA is TGTGCCAGCAGGGGAGGACGGACAGGATTAAAACCCGACCCCTACAATGAGCAGTTCTTC.

V usage is TRBV6-4 and J usage is TRBJ2-3, with 9 bases fitting TRBD1. This CDR3 has 15 amino acids. The trim removed 8 bases at V and 5 bases at J, leaving 11 bases unmatched. Germline CDR1 MRHNA, CDR2 SNTAGT. The CDR3 sequence is CASLAGDREIDTQYF. The CDR3 nucleotides are TGTGCCAGCTTGGCAGGGGACAGGGAAATAGATACGCAGTATTTT.

The rearrangement uses TRBV4-3 and TRBJ2-7, with D possibly being TRBD2 (6 bases). Germline lookup yields CDR1 LGHNA and CDR2 YSLEER. V was clipped by 0 bases and J by 0 bases, with 9 bases between them. CDR3 length equals 15 residues. The CDR3 nucleotides read TGCGCCAGCAGCCAAGAGGCCGGGAGCTCCTACGAGCAGTACTTC. This encodes CASSQEAGSSYEQYF.